One and the same sample provided the 31 T cell receptor beta chains below, sequenced in a study of control samples from healthy donors and cancer patients. Clones were read by immunoSEQ multiplex PCR, and TCRdb kept only the in-frame ones, dropping some. Among about 49,000 clones listed, 85% to 95% were seen once. Sample: PBMCs. Receptors originate from a man aged 30-40 years with colorectal cancer.

The chain uses TRBV7-9 and TRBJ2-1; D possibly matches TRBD1 or TRBD2 (7 bases each). V dropped 2 bases and J dropped 7 bases, with 18 bases sitting between them. Germline values: CDR1 SEHNR, CDR2 FQNEAQ (reference sequence). The CDR3 totals 16 residues. CDR3 nucleotide sequence: TGTGCCAGCAGCTTACCCCAGGGGGGGGGTAATAATGAGCAGTTCTTC. This codes for CASSLPQGGGNNEQFF.

V and J are TRBV5-1 and TRBJ2-3, with 7 bases aligning to TRBD2. The CDR3 extends over 17 amino acids. The V gene's germline CDR1 is SGHRS and CDR2 YFSETQ. With 0 bases clipped from V and 0 bases from J, the junction kept 7 bases outside the gene matches. Here the CDR3 reads CASSLVDGGESTDTQYF. CDR3 bases: TGCGCCAGCAGCTTGGTCGATGGGGGGGAAAGCACAGATACGCAGTATTTT.

This chain links TRBV4-3 with TRBJ1-1; 9 bases are a match to TRBD1. The CDR3 is 18 residues long. The V gene end was trimmed by 0 bases and the J gene end by 0 bases; junction bases not matched to a gene: 8. CDR1 and CDR2 (germline): LGHNA, YSLEER. The CDR3 loop reads CASSQETTGGGVNTEAFF. The CDR3 DNA sequence: TGCGCCAGCAGCCAAGAAACCACAGGGGGCGGGGTGAACACTGAAGCTTTCTTT.

This rearrangement joins TRBV18 to TRBJ1-1, with D hard to call. The CDR3 covers 14 residues. The germline V and J ends were trimmed by 6 bases and 1 base, with 12 bases remaining between them. CDR1 and CDR2 from the germline V gene are KGHSH and LQKENI. The DNA of the CDR3 is TGTGCCAGCTCCCCGATGGAGCCGAACACTGAAGCTTTCTTT. Residues: CASSPMEPNTEAFF.

This clone was recorded once. The chain has TRBV5-1 and TRBJ1-1, with D hard to call. CDR1 and CDR2 from the germline V gene are SGHRS and YFSETQ. Trimming cost V 5 bases and J 0 bases, with 8 bases left between them. The CDR3 is 13 amino acids. The CDR3, as DNA: TGCGCCAGCAGTGTAACTATGAACACTGAAGCTTTCTTT. Translating gives CASSVTMNTEAFF.

V gene TRBV30 combines with J gene TRBJ1-1, with TRBD1 matching 8 bases. The trim removed 1 base at V and 10 bases at J, leaving 8 bases unmatched. Looked up from germline, CDR1 is GTSNPN and CDR2 is SVGIG (reference sequence). The CDR3 contains 13 residues. CDR3 sequence: CAWSATGADGAFF. The CDR3, as DNA: TGTGCCTGGAGTGCGACAGGGGCTGATGGAGCTTTCTTT.

This clone came up once. The V call is TRBV19, the J call TRBJ2-1; D is unresolved. This CDR3 is built from 15 residues. Germline V gene data show CDR1 as LNHDA and CDR2 as SQIVND (reference sequence). V was pared by 0 bases and J by 2 bases, with 8 bases between. CDR3 in amino acids: CASSIDLETYNEQFF. The CDR3 nucleotides read TGTGCCAGTAGTATAGATCTAGAAACCTACAATGAGCAGTTCTTC.

The rearrangement uses TRBV6-6 and TRBJ2-6; 7 bases match TRBD1. The CDR3 is 14 amino acids. The V gene end was trimmed by 2 bases and the J gene end by 12 bases; junction bases not matched to a gene: 7. Germline CDR1 reads MNHNY; CDR2 reads SVGAGI (reference sequence). Here the CDR3 DNA reads TGTGCCAGCAGTTACCAGACAGGGCTGAGCGTCCTGACTTTC. It encodes CASSYQTGLSVLTF.

The chain has TRBV10-3 and TRBJ2-1; 7 nucleotides match TRBD2. This CDR3 contains 18 residues. J was trimmed by 8 bases and V by 2 bases; bases with no gene match: 18. Germline lookup yields CDR1 ENHRY and CDR2 SYGVKD. The CDR3 loop is CAISEPSASPIGRYEQFF. The CDR3 DNA sequence: TGTGCCATCAGTGAGCCATCGGCGTCGCCCATCGGGAGGTATGAGCAGTTCTTC.

This chain joins TRBV4-3 and TRBJ1-3; no clear D gene. CDR3 length: 17 residues. Germline CDR1 and CDR2: LGHNA and YSLEER. The ends were cut back, 0 bases at V and 7 bases at J, with 19 bases in the middle. The CDR3 region is CASSQDQPTGRRNTIYF. CDR3 sequence (DNA): TGCGCCAGCAGCCAAGATCAACCCACTGGCCGGAGGAACACCATATATTTT.

The chain employs TRBV6-1 and TRBJ2-2; tentatively, D is TRBD1 (5 bases). Between the trimmed V and J ends, which lost 3 bases and 2 bases, there was a span of 13 bases. Germline V gene sequence: CDR1 MNHNS, CDR2 SASEGT. This CDR3 has 16 residues. In DNA, the CDR3 is TGTGCCAGCAGTGATGGTGAAAGGACAAACACCGGGGAGCTGTTTTTT. This translates into CASSDGERTNTGELFF.

This sequence joins TRBV12-3 or TRBV12-4 and TRBJ1-2; D not certain. This CDR3 is built from 13 residues. With 3 bases removed from V and 2 bases from J, the gap between germline ends came to 7 bases. CDR3 in amino acids: CASSFGQNYGYTF. DNA of the CDR3: TGTGCCAGCAGTTTTGGTCAGAACTATGGCTACACCTTC.

The V and J genes are TRBV18 and TRBJ1-1; maybe TRBD1 (5 bases). This CDR3 region has 13 residues. Germline values: CDR1 KGHSH, CDR2 LQKENI. V lost 3 bases and J 4 bases, leaving 9 bases between the germline ends. CDR3 sequence reads: CASSPSGTTEAFF. The CDR3 nucleotides are TGTGCCAGCTCACCCTCAGGGACCACTGAAGCTTTCTTT.

The chain is built from TRBV12-3 or TRBV12-4 and TRBJ1-5, with D hard to call. V was pared by 5 bases and J by 6 bases, with 8 bases between. The CDR3 contains 12 residues. CDR3 sequence: CASSDKGQPQHF. The CDR3, as DNA: TGTGCCAGCAGTGATAAGGGTCAGCCCCAGCATTTT.

V usage is TRBV29-1 and J usage is TRBJ2-5, with 9 bases fitting TRBD1. The CDR3 runs 15 residues. Per germline, CDR1 SQVTM and CDR2 ANQGSEA. The junction had 11 bases not matched to a gene; V was cut back by 3 bases and J by 6 bases. The DNA for the CDR3 is TGCAGCGTTGAGTCTACCCCCGGGACAGGGAAGACCCAGTACTTC. It encodes CSVESTPGTGKTQYF.

The CDR3 here is CASSSQAGGIEKLFF. CDR3 coding DNA: TGCGCCAGCAGCTCACAGGCGGGCGGGATTGAAAAACTGTTTTTT. The genes are TRBV5-1 and TRBJ1-4, with D possibly TRBD1 on 5 matching bases. This CDR3 has 15 residues. Trimming shortened V by 3 bases and J by 7 bases, and 16 bases separated the two germline ends. Germline V CDR1 and CDR2: SGHRS, YFSETQ. Looking up the rest from reference TRBV5-1 and TRBJ1-4 gives the full variable domain: KAGVTQTPRYLIKTRGQQVTLSCSPISGHRSVSWYQQTPGQGLQFLFEYFSETQRNKGNFPGRFSGRQFSNSRSEMNVSTLELGDSALYLCASSSQAGGIEKLFFGSGTQLSVL.

DNA of the CDR3: TGCAGTGCTAAAGGGAGGCCTGAAGCTTTCTTT. Its translation is CSAKGRPEAFF. The chain links TRBV20-1 to TRBJ1-1; D is unclear. The CDR3 is made up of 11 amino acids. From germline, CDR1 is DFQATT and CDR2 SNEGSKA (reference sequence). V lost 4 bases and J lost 6, with 9 bases in between.

The chain carries TRBV13 and TRBJ1-5; a possible D gene is TRBD1 (6 bases). The CDR3 contains 15 residues. V lost 6 bases and J 7 bases, leaving 19 bases between the germline ends. Germline CDR1 and CDR2: PRHDT and FYEKMQ (reference sequence). The CDR3 loop reads CASRRPRGMEQPQHF. The CDR3 DNA sequence: TGTGCCAGCAGGCGCCCGAGGGGGATGGAACAGCCCCAGCATTTT.

The chain joins TRBV5-1 to TRBJ2-5, with 8 bases lining up with TRBD1. The CDR3 totals 14 residues. The germline CDR1 and CDR2 sequences are SGHRS and YFSETQ. J was trimmed by 7 bases and V by 4 bases; bases with no gene match: 9. The CDR3 nucleotides are TGCGCCAGCAGCGGGACAGGAGACCTCTCGACCCAGTACTTC. Protein: CASSGTGDLSTQYF.

V and J are TRBV5-6 and TRBJ2-7; 9 nucleotides agree with TRBD1. This CDR3 spans 13 amino acids. Per the germline V gene, CDR1 is SGHDT and CDR2 is YYEEEE. V trimming: 4 bases; J trimming: 4 bases; junction bases outside the gene matches: 3. The CDR3 sequence: CASSNDRGYEQYF. The DNA for the CDR3 is TGTGCCAGCAGCAATGACAGGGGGTACGAGCAGTACTTC.

The chain recombines TRBV7-9 with TRBJ1-3, with TRBD1 as a possible D gene (5 bases). The germline V gene encodes CDR1 SEHNR and CDR2 FQNEAQ (reference sequence). This CDR3 comprises 14 residues. V gave up 1 base and J gave up 4 bases, with 8 bases separating them. DNA for the CDR3: TGTGCCAGCAGCTTAGAAGGGGAAGGAAACACCATATATTTT. Residues: CASSLEGEGNTIYF.

This clone was counted between two and nine times. The chain uses TRBV28 and TRBJ2-1; 10 positions agree with TRBD1. Germline V lookup: CDR1 MDHEN, CDR2 SYDVKM. The CDR3 runs to 16 residues. With 3 bases clipped from V and 5 bases from J, the junction kept 7 bases outside the gene matches. This CDR3 reads CASSFPGTGVNNEQFF. The CDR3 nucleotides read TGTGCCAGCAGTTTTCCCGGGACAGGGGTAAACAATGAGCAGTTCTTC.

The chain uses TRBV29-1 and TRBJ2-7; D remains unclear. The CDR3 sequence is 13 residues long. The germline V gene has CDR1 SQVTM and CDR2 ANQGSEA. The V end was cut by 3 bases, the J end by 4 bases, with 13 bases between. CDR3 DNA: TGCAGCGTTGAGGGATCCCGGGCTTACGAGCAGTACTTC. It encodes CSVEGSRAYEQYF.

The genes are TRBV11-2 and TRBJ1-1; D not resolved. This CDR3 has 16 residues. V was shortened by 0 bases and J by 0 bases, with 11 bases between the two germline ends. CDR1 SGHAT and CDR2 FQNNGV come from the germline V gene. CDR3: CASSLELSRVNTEAFF. The CDR3 nucleotides are TGTGCCAGCAGCTTAGAGCTATCAAGGGTGAACACTGAAGCTTTCTTT. The full variable domain, its missing parts supplied by reference TRBV11-2 and TRBJ1-1, is EAGVAQSPRYKIIEKRQSVAFWCNPISGHATLYWYQQILGQGPKLLIQFQNNGVVDDSQLPKDRFSAERLKGVDSTLKIQPAKLEDSAVYLCASSLELSRVNTEAFFGQGTRLTVV.

The chain couples TRBV6-1 to TRBJ2-2; tentative D call: TRBD2 (5 bases). The germline V gene encodes CDR1 MNHNS and CDR2 SASEGT. The CDR3 runs to 15 residues. Trimming cost V 0 bases and J 5 bases, with 10 bases left between them. The CDR3 DNA reads TGTGCCAGCAGTGAAGCCCGGACGGGAACCGGGGAGCTGTTTTTT. Encoded protein: CASSEARTGTGELFF.

This clone was recorded only once. The rearrangement links TRBV6-2 or TRBV6-3 to TRBJ2-1, with 16 bases fitting TRBD2. The V and J ends lost 2 bases and 11 bases, in that order; junction bases with no gene match: 9. Germline V CDR1 and CDR2: MNHEY, SVGEGT. This CDR3 contains 17 residues. This CDR3 is CASSYDHGTSGGAKQFF. CDR3 bases: TGTGCCAGCAGTTACGACCATGGGACTAGCGGGGGGGCGAAGCAGTTCTTC.

The chain employs TRBV30 and TRBJ2-3; 9 bases fit TRBD2. The J segment lost 0 bases and the V segment lost 2 bases, leaving 12 bases of the junction unmatched. Germline CDR1 is GTSNPN and CDR2 is SVGIG (reference sequence). The CDR3 runs 18 residues. CDR3 nucleotides: TGTGCCTGGAGTCGGTACCCTCGGCGGGGGGGCAGCACAGATACGCAGTATTTT. It is translated as CAWSRYPRRGGSTDTQYF.

The chain couples TRBV7-9 to TRBJ2-3; 11 bases map to TRBD2. Germline values: CDR1 SEHNR, CDR2 FQNEAQ (reference sequence). The CDR3 totals 17 residues. V lost 3 bases to trimming and J lost 0 bases; unmatched junction nucleotides: 5. The CDR3 region is CASSFPVAGGSTDTQYF. Here the CDR3 DNA reads TGTGCCAGCAGCTTCCCAGTAGCGGGGGGGAGCACAGATACGCAGTATTTT.

The chain couples TRBV4-1 to TRBJ1-1; TRBD1 might be the D (5 bases). Trimming shortened V by 2 bases and J by 10 bases, and 11 bases separated the two germline ends. CDR1 and CDR2 from the germline V gene are MGHRA and YSYEKL. The CDR3 runs to 12 residues. CDR3 bases: TGCGCCAGCAGCCAAAGTCCCGGGGGAGCTTTCTTT. It translates to CASSQSPGGAFF.

The CDR3 sequence: CASSPLTGPYQPQHF. The CDR3, as DNA: TGTGCCAGTAGCCCACTAACGGGGCCTTATCAGCCCCAGCATTTT. The rearrangement links TRBV19 to TRBJ1-5, with TRBD1 as a possible D gene (5 bases). The germline V and J ends were trimmed by 6 bases and 5 bases, with 17 bases remaining between them. The CDR3 covers 15 residues. Germline lookup yields CDR1 LNHDA and CDR2 SQIVND (reference sequence).

This clone was seen a single time. The chain is built from TRBV6-5 and TRBJ2-4; tentative D call: TRBD1 (6 bases). The length of the CDR3 is 15 residues. With 8 bases removed from V and 2 bases from J, the gap between germline ends came to 16 bases. From germline, CDR1 is MNHEY and CDR2 SVGAGI. CDR3 protein: CASGLSQGTKNIQYF. The CDR3 DNA is TGTGCCAGCGGACTTTCGCAGGGGACCAAAAACATTCAGTACTTC.